This TCR beta chain comes out of a study of blood T cell repertoires in COVID-19. The CDR3 extends over 13 amino acids. Germline CDR1 is MNHEY and CDR2 is SMNVEV (reference sequence). V was clipped by 3 bases and J by 10 bases, with 14 bases between them. Profiled with immunoSEQ multiplex PCR; TCRdb holds only in-frame clones, not every one. The repertoire holds around 290,000 clones, about 86% seen once, with roughly 13% in the top ten. The receptor comes from a woman between 65 and 79 years old with COVID-19, enrolled during active disease. Sequencing was performed on peripheral blood. The chain combines TRBV27 with TRBJ2-3, with D maybe TRBD2 (5 bases). The CDR3 is CASSFLTSLSQYF. DNA of the CDR3: TGTGCCAGCAGTTTTCTAACTAGTCTATCGCAGTATTTT.